Below are 20 T cell receptor beta chains sequenced from a single sample in a study of T cell responses to AZD1222 COVID-19 vaccine. TCRdb keeps only in-frame clones here, not all; method: immunoSEQ multiplex PCR. The repertoire holds 100,000 to 150,000 clones, with about 91% as singletons. Source: peripheral blood, taken 28 days after the second AZD1222 dose. Receptors were obtained from an adult who received the AZD1222 COVID-19 vaccine.

The chain uses TRBV7-9 and TRBJ2-5; the D is unclear. V was clipped by 3 bases and J by 1 base, with 3 bases between them. This CDR3 region has 12 residues. Per germline, CDR1 SEHNR and CDR2 FQNEAQ (reference sequence). The CDR3 bases are TGTGCCAGCAGCTTTGCCCAAGAGACCCAGTACTTC. This encodes CASSFAQETQYF.

The chain employs TRBV19 and TRBJ1-2, with D perhaps TRBD1 (5 bases). Germline CDR1 reads LNHDA; CDR2 reads SQIVND (reference sequence). Trimming cost V 5 bases and J 1 base, with 14 bases left between them. The CDR3 is 15 residues long. As DNA, the CDR3 is TGTGCCAGTAGTGCAATCGACAGCAATAACTATGGCTACACCTTC. It translates to CASSAIDSNNYGYTF.

The V gene is TRBV10-3, the J gene TRBJ2-3, with D possibly TRBD2 on 5 matching bases. The CDR3 spans 14 residues. CDR1 is ENHRY and CDR2 is SYGVKD in the germline V gene. V was trimmed by 6 bases and J by 1 base, leaving 11 bases between them. The CDR3 loop reads CAIRRTDGTDTQYF. In DNA form, the CDR3 reads TGTGCCATCAGGCGGACTGACGGCACAGATACGCAGTATTTT.

The V call is TRBV29-1, the J call TRBJ2-5; D is ambiguous. V lost 6 bases and J lost 5, with 10 bases in between. Germline V CDR1 and CDR2: SQVTM, ANQGSEA. The CDR3 contains 11 residues. CDR3 protein: CSVRKKETQYF. The DNA of the CDR3 is TGCAGCGTAAGAAAAAAGGAGACCCAGTACTTC.

The J gene is TRBJ2-2, the V gene TRBV3-1 (or the pseudogene TRBV3-2); D possibly corresponds to TRBD2 (5 bases). The CDR3 has 16 residues. The germline gives CDR1 LGHDT, CDR2 YNNKEL (reference sequence). V lost 3 bases and J lost 2, with 13 bases in between. The CDR3 DNA follows: TGTGCCAGCAGCCATTATGAGGGCCCAAACACCGGGGAGCTGTTTTTT. Amino acid sequence: CASSHYEGPNTGELFF.

The rearrangement joins TRBV24-1 to TRBJ1-5; D is unresolved. Trimming removed 6 bases at V and 1 base at J, with 3 bases between. The CDR3 is 12 amino acids. Germline V lookup: CDR1 KGHDR, CDR2 SFDVKD. CDR3 nucleotide sequence: TGTGCCACCAGTTTCAGCAATCAGCCCCAGCATTTT. It specifies CATSFSNQPQHF.

The chain has TRBV7-9 and TRBJ2-4; 13 bases match TRBD2. The CDR3 runs to 17 residues. Germline lookup yields CDR1 SEHNR and CDR2 FQNEAQ (reference sequence). V was pared by 5 bases and J by 0 bases, with 4 bases of the junction left unmatched. CDR3 DNA sequence: TGTGCCAGCAGCCGGACTAGCGGGGGACTAGCCAAAAACATTCAGTACTTC. Amino acid sequence: CASSRTSGGLAKNIQYF.

This chain uses TRBV19 with TRBJ2-3, with unresolved D. The CDR3 runs 11 residues. V shed 8 bases and J shed 3 bases, with 6 bases lying between them. The germline V gene encodes CDR1 LNHDA and CDR2 SQIVND (reference sequence). The CDR3 DNA is TGTGCCAGTTCGGCGACAGATACGCAGTATTTT. Translation: CASSATDTQYF.

The table lists this clone with a count of one. J is TRBJ1-1 and V is TRBV7-3, with D maybe TRBD1 (6 bases). Germline CDR1 and CDR2: SGHTA and FQGTGA. The CDR3 is 13 residues long. The V end was cut by 5 bases, the J end by 2 bases, with 9 bases between. DNA for the CDR3: TGTGCCAGCAGCCGGACAGTCAACACTGAAGCTTTCTTT. This gives the protein CASSRTVNTEAFF.

This chain joins TRBV24-1 and TRBJ2-1, with TRBD1 matching 8 bases. The CDR3 has 16 amino acids. The germline V gene encodes CDR1 KGHDR and CDR2 SFDVKD. Trimming removed 4 bases from V and 9 bases from J; junction bases left unmatched: 13. CDR3: CATSEEGRGRVGEQFF. DNA of the CDR3: TGTGCCACCAGTGAGGAGGGCAGGGGGCGCGTTGGTGAGCAGTTCTTC.

The CDR3 DNA follows: TGTGCCATCACCCACGGACAGGGGGACACTGAAGCTTTCTTT. Its translation is CAITHGQGDTEAFF. The rearrangement uses TRBV10-3 and TRBJ1-1; TRBD1 aligns across 10 bases. Losses at the gene ends were 7 bases for V and 3 bases for J; bases not matched to a gene: 5. CDR1 is ENHRY, CDR2 SYGVKD, per germline. CDR3 length: 14 amino acids.

This clone came up a few times. The gene calls are TRBV25-1 and TRBJ1-2; D may be TRBD1 (5 bases). From germline, CDR1 is MGHDK and CDR2 SYGVNS. The V and J ends lost 5 bases and 8 bases respectively, with 9 bases between them. There are 11 residues in the CDR3. Here the CDR3 DNA reads TGTGCCAGCAGTACCGGGGCCGGCTACACCTTC. Translation gives CASSTGAGYTF.

V is TRBV6-5 and J is TRBJ1-1; no definite D call. Trimming removed 6 bases from V and 0 bases from J, with 11 bases in between. CDR1 and CDR2 (germline): MNHEY, SVGAGI. The CDR3 sequence is 14 residues long. CDR3 sequence: CASSAGILNTEAFF. The CDR3 DNA is TGTGCCAGCAGCGCGGGTATATTGAACACTGAAGCTTTCTTT.

The CDR3, as DNA: TGTGCCAGCAGCTTACGAGCGGGAGGGAGCACAGATACGCAGTATTTT. Its translation: CASSLRAGGSTDTQYF. V is TRBV5-4 and J is TRBJ2-3, with 10 bases aligning to TRBD2. This CDR3 contains 16 residues. V lost 2 bases, J lost 0 bases, and 3 bases stayed unmatched. The V gene's germline CDR1 is SGHNT and CDR2 YYREEE (reference sequence).

This chain uses TRBV7-8 with TRBJ1-6; 7 positions match TRBD1. There are 19 residues in the CDR3. From germline, CDR1 is SGHVS and CDR2 FQNEAQ. Losses at the gene ends were 0 bases for V and 6 bases for J; bases not matched to a gene: 14. The CDR3 sequence: CASSLATGPYFRANSPLHF. In DNA, the CDR3 is TGTGCCAGCAGCTTAGCGACAGGGCCCTATTTCAGAGCTAATTCACCCCTCCACTTT.

The V call is TRBV6-4, the J call TRBJ2-5; 13 bases line up with TRBD2. CDR1 is MRHNA and CDR2 is SNTAGT in the germline V gene. This CDR3 comprises 16 residues. Trimming at V came to 7 bases and at J to 3 bases, leaving 8 bases not matched to a gene. The CDR3, as DNA: TGTGCCAGCACCCCAACTAGCGGGGGGGCCGAAGAGACCCAGTACTTC. It is translated as CASTPTSGGAEETQYF.

This chain joins TRBV7-9 and TRBJ2-7; D is perhaps TRBD1 (6 bases). The CDR3 is 14 residues long. V lost 5 bases and J 0 bases, leaving 11 bases between the germline ends. Germline CDR1 is SEHNR and CDR2 is FQNEAQ (reference sequence). This chain's CDR3 is CASSQTGLSYEQYF. The CDR3 DNA is TGTGCCAGCAGCCAGACAGGACTCTCCTACGAGCAGTACTTC. Filled out from reference TRBV7-9 and TRBJ2-7, the complete variable domain reads DTGVSQNPRHKITKRGQNVTFRCDPISEHNRLYWYRQTLGQGPEFLTYFQNEAQLEKSRLLSDRFSAERPKGSFSTLEIQRTEQGDSAMYLCASSQTGLSYEQYFGPGTRLTVT.

The CDR3 DNA reads as TGCGCCAGCAGCCCGGGACAGGGCTTCTCCTCCTATAATTCACCCCTCCACTTT. As protein: CASSPGQGFSSYNSPLHF. V is TRBV4-3 and J is TRBJ1-6; 9 bases align to TRBD1. The length of the CDR3 is 18 residues. CDR1 LGHNA and CDR2 YSLEER come from the germline V gene. V lost 4 bases to trimming and J lost 0 bases; unmatched junction nucleotides: 7.

The chain uses TRBV10-3 and TRBJ2-1; TRBD1 matches at 8 bases. The V segment lost 9 bases and the J segment 7 bases; nucleotides outside the gene matches: 8. The CDR3 is 13 amino acids. The germline gives CDR1 ENHRY, CDR2 SYGVKD. The CDR3 DNA reads as TGTGCCATGGGGGGCAGGGGGCAGAATGAGCAGTTCTTC. As protein: CAMGGRGQNEQFF.

For the CDR3, the DNA is TGTGCCAGCACCGACACAGGGACAGGGGGTCAGCCCCAGCATTTT. Translation: CASTDTGTGGQPQHF. The chain is built from TRBV6-5 and TRBJ1-5; TRBD1 agrees at 11 bases. J lost 6 bases, V lost 7 bases, and 8 bases had no gene match. The germline V gene encodes CDR1 MNHEY and CDR2 SVGAGI. CDR3 length: 15 amino acids.